Below are 24 T cell receptor beta chains sequenced from a single sample in a study of blood T cell repertoires in COVID-19. Clones were read by immunoSEQ multiplex PCR, and TCRdb kept only the in-frame ones, dropping some. The sample has about 39,000 clones; about 87% are singletons. The source material was peripheral blood. The receptors were sampled from a man between 50 and 59 years old with active or convalescent COVID-19.

V usage is TRBV21-1 and J usage is TRBJ1-4; no check of the table's D call, TRBD1, against the DNA was made. TRBV21-1 is reported as a pseudogene. This CDR3 contains 8 residues. CDR3 DNA: TGTGCCAGCAGCAAAAGGGGTTTT. Translating gives CASSKRGF.

The chain uses TRBV15 and TRBJ2-7; TRBD2 agrees at 8 bases. CDR1 and CDR2 (germline): LNHNV, YYDKDF (reference sequence). The CDR3 covers 16 residues. V was pared by 3 bases and J by 1 base, with 8 bases of the junction left unmatched. CDR3 sequence reads: CATSRLAGTASYEQYF. CDR3 coding DNA: TGTGCCACCAGCAGGCTAGCGGGTACCGCTTCCTACGAGCAGTACTTC.

V and J are TRBV15 and TRBJ2-1, with D possibly being TRBD1 (6 bases). Germline loops: CDR1 LNHNV, CDR2 YYDKDF (reference sequence). CDR3 size: 16 residues. V shed 1 base and J shed 0 bases, with 10 bases lying between them. The DNA of the CDR3 is TGTGCCACCAGCAGAGGGACAGACAGCTCCTACAATGAGCAGTTCTTC. Its protein is CATSRGTDSSYNEQFF.

The chain is built from TRBV28 and TRBJ1-5; TRBD1 is a possible D gene (5 bases). Germline CDR1 and CDR2: MDHEN and SYDVKM. V dropped 2 bases and J dropped 7 bases, with 21 bases sitting between them. This CDR3 comprises 17 residues. The CDR3 DNA is TGTGCCAGCAGTTTAAACGTTCGGTTTGGGGGGAACCAGCCCCAGCATTTT. This sequence encodes CASSLNVRFGGNQPQHF.

The chain has TRBV10-1 and TRBJ1-1, with D possibly matching TRBD1 (6 bases). CDR3 length: 14 amino acids. The germline V gene has CDR1 WNHNN and CDR2 SYGVQD (reference sequence). V lost 4 bases and J lost 3, with 12 bases in between. CDR3 in amino acids: CASSGSPGDTEAFF. CDR3 DNA sequence: TGCGCCAGCAGTGGTTCACCAGGGGACACTGAAGCTTTCTTT.

The chain carries TRBV2 and TRBJ2-2; a weak D match, TRBD2 (5 bases). The germline V and J ends were trimmed by 1 base and 0 bases, with 6 bases remaining between them. The germline gives CDR1 SNHLY, CDR2 FYNNEI. CDR3 size: 15 residues. Here the CDR3 DNA reads TGTGCCAGCAGTGAAGTCGGGGCGAACACCGGGGAGCTGTTTTTT. This translates into CASSEVGANTGELFF.

The V call is TRBV28, the J call TRBJ1-5; D perhaps matches TRBD1 (6 bases). The V and J ends lost 8 bases and 1 base respectively, with 18 bases between them. Germline V gene data show CDR1 as MDHEN and CDR2 as SYDVKM. The CDR3 covers 16 residues. The CDR3 loop reads CASVPLSGVSNQPQHF. The CDR3 DNA sequence: TGTGCCAGCGTCCCACTATCAGGGGTGAGCAATCAGCCCCAGCATTTT. Full variable domain (missing parts from reference TRBV28 and TRBJ1-5): DVKVTQSSRYLVKRTGEKVFLECVQDMDHENMFWYRQDPGLGLRLIYFSYDVKMKEKGDIPEGYSVSREKKERFSLILESASTNQTSMYLCASVPLSGVSNQPQHFGDGTRLSIL.

The CDR3, as DNA: TGTGCCAGCAGTGGACAGGGAAAAGAGACCCAGTACTTC. Its protein product is CASSGQGKETQYF. The V call is TRBV28, the J call TRBJ2-5; 8 bases are shared with TRBD1. Germline V CDR1 and CDR2: MDHEN, SYDVKM. This CDR3 is built from 13 residues. Losses at the gene ends were 5 bases for V and 3 bases for J; bases not matched to a gene: 2.

The chain employs TRBV28 and TRBJ2-5; 11 bases line up with TRBD2. The J segment lost 2 bases and the V segment lost 6 bases, leaving 8 bases of the junction unmatched. This CDR3 is 16 amino acids long. Germline CDR1 and CDR2: MDHEN and SYDVKM. CDR3 protein: CASRDTSGSGQETQYF. CDR3 nucleotide sequence: TGTGCCAGCAGGGATACTAGCGGGAGCGGGCAAGAGACCCAGTACTTC.

This clone appeared a few times. The V and J genes are TRBV28 and TRBJ2-7, with TRBD2 as a possible D gene (6 bases). The CDR3 has 13 residues. Germline V gives CDR1 MDHEN, CDR2 SYDVKM. V lost 5 bases to trimming and J lost 3 bases, with 11 bases between them. The CDR3 reads CASSPLEGYEQYV. Written as DNA, the CDR3 is TGTGCCAGCAGTCCCCTGGAGGGCTACGAGCAGTACGTC.

This clone was counted once. This chain connects TRBV5-6 to TRBJ2-3, with D perhaps matching TRBD1 (7 bases). V gave up 2 bases and J gave up 0 bases, with 16 bases separating them. Per the germline V gene, CDR1 is SGHDT and CDR2 is YYEEEE. The CDR3 has 17 residues. CDR3 sequence (DNA): TGTGCCAGCAGCTTCGGACCGACAGGGACTAGCACAGATACGCAGTATTTT. Its translation is CASSFGPTGTSTDTQYF.

V gene TRBV2 combines with J gene TRBJ1-1; 7 bases map to TRBD1. The CDR3 length is 14 residues. V lost 6 bases and J lost 1; bases outside the gene matches: 5. From germline, CDR1 is SNHLY and CDR2 FYNNEI. The CDR3 reads CASRGWTGNTEAFF. The CDR3 region has the DNA TGTGCCAGCAGGGGGTGGACAGGGAACACTGAAGCTTTCTTT.

The chain employs TRBV30 and TRBJ2-7; D perhaps matches TRBD2 (6 bases). The CDR3 runs 14 residues. Germline values: CDR1 GTSNPN, CDR2 SVGIG (reference sequence). Trimming shortened V by 0 bases and J by 0 bases, and 9 bases separated the two germline ends. CDR3 DNA sequence: TGTGCCTGGAGTGTGGGCGGGGTCTCCTACGAGCAGTACTTC. Translation gives CAWSVGGVSYEQYF.

This chain joins TRBV11-2 and TRBJ2-1; D is perhaps TRBD1 (9 bases). The CDR3 has 15 residues. Germline CDR1 reads SGHAT; CDR2 reads FQNNGV. The V end was cut by 7 bases, the J end by 7 bases, with 20 bases between. CDR3 in amino acids: CASTVAGTGMNEQFF. Here the CDR3 DNA reads TGTGCCAGCACCGTAGCGGGGACAGGGATGAATGAGCAGTTCTTC.

The CDR3 nucleotides are TGTGCCAGCAGCCTAGGGGGGGGCCCGACAGGGCCCCAGCATTTT. Its protein product is CASSLGGGPTGPQHF. This chain links TRBV28 with TRBJ1-5, with D possibly being TRBD1 (6 bases). V was pared by 6 bases and J by 9 bases, with 21 bases between. The CDR3 runs to 15 residues. The germline CDR1 and CDR2 sequences are MDHEN and SYDVKM.

The rearrangement links TRBV10-3 to TRBJ2-2; D possibly corresponds to TRBD2 (7 bases). V dropped 6 bases and J dropped 6 bases, with 17 bases sitting between them. Germline V gene lookup returns CDR1 ENHRY and CDR2 SYGVKD. The CDR3 runs 15 residues. CDR3 protein: CAIRGGLGGSGELFF. The CDR3 DNA follows: TGTGCCATCAGGGGAGGACTAGGGGGTTCCGGGGAGCTGTTTTTT.

This chain links TRBV12-2 with TRBJ2-7; the table's TRBD2 call for D was not verified on the DNA. TRBV12-2 is noted as a pseudogene. The CDR3 has 17 amino acids. For the CDR3, the DNA is TGTGCAAGTCGCTCCCAAGAACTAGCGGGAGTTCCCTACGAGCAGTACTTC. Its protein product is CASRSQELAGVPYEQYF.

As DNA, the CDR3 is TGTGCCAGCAGGGACGTTCTAGCGTCCGGGGAGCTGTTTTTT. Amino acids: CASRDVLASGELFF. The rearrangement uses TRBV28 and TRBJ2-2; TRBD2 is a possible D gene (6 bases). This CDR3 is 14 amino acids long. Trimming shortened V by 6 bases and J by 6 bases, and 14 bases separated the two germline ends. Germline loops: CDR1 MDHEN, CDR2 SYDVKM.

The CDR3 DNA sequence: TGTGCCAGCAGCCACGGACACAGAGAAGAAAGCGAGCAGTACTTC. Translation gives CASSHGHREESEQYF. This chain connects TRBV3-1 (or the pseudogene TRBV3-2) to TRBJ2-7; a possible D gene is TRBD1 (5 bases). The CDR3 has 15 amino acids. V lost 3 bases and J 6 bases, leaving 18 bases between the germline ends. The V gene's germline CDR1 is LGHDT and CDR2 YNNKEL (reference sequence).

The V call is TRBV5-1, the J call TRBJ1-1, with TRBD1 matching 8 bases. J lost 4 bases, V lost 4 bases, and 9 bases had no gene match. Germline V gene data show CDR1 as SGHRS and CDR2 as YFSETQ. There are 15 residues in the CDR3. Here the CDR3 reads CASSPLGTGGTEAFF. The CDR3 DNA reads as TGCGCCAGCAGCCCCCTTGGAACAGGGGGCACTGAAGCTTTCTTT.

The rearrangement joins TRBV19 to TRBJ2-1, with 9 nucleotides matching TRBD1. The CDR3 contains 19 residues. With 5 bases clipped from V and 6 bases from J, the junction kept 20 bases outside the gene matches. In germline, CDR1 is LNHDA, CDR2 SQIVND (reference sequence). CDR3 residues: CASSLAPGIRTGELNEQFF. The CDR3 region has the DNA TGTGCCAGTAGTCTGGCTCCAGGCATTAGGACAGGGGAGCTCAATGAGCAGTTCTTC.

The chain recombines TRBV24-1 with TRBJ2-3; 8 nucleotides match TRBD2. Unmatched junction bases numbered 4, after V lost 4 bases and J lost 2 bases. CDR3 length: 15 amino acids. Germline V gene data show CDR1 as KGHDR and CDR2 as SFDVKD. CDR3 DNA sequence: TGTGCCACCAGTGACCCACTAGCGGACACAGATACGCAGTATTTT. Protein sequence: CATSDPLADTDTQYF.

This clone was counted once. The rearrangement links TRBV29-1 to TRBJ2-5; a possible D gene is TRBD1 (6 bases). With 6 bases removed from V and 0 bases from J, the gap between germline ends came to 17 bases. CDR1 is SQVTM, CDR2 ANQGSEA, per germline. The CDR3 consists of 15 residues. This CDR3 is CSVPPGQGYQETQYF. CDR3 DNA: TGCAGCGTGCCACCGGGACAAGGGTACCAAGAGACCCAGTACTTC. The full variable domain, completed using reference TRBV29-1 and TRBJ2-5, is SAVISQKPSRDICQRGTSLTIQCQVDSQVTMMFWYRQQPGQSLTLIATANQGSEATYESGFVIDKFPISRPNLTFSTLTVSNMSPEDSSIYLCSVPPGQGYQETQYFGPGTRLLVL.

This chain uses TRBV12-3 or TRBV12-4 with TRBJ1-5; no clear D gene. With 5 bases removed from V and 4 bases from J, the gap between germline ends came to 9 bases. The CDR3 covers 13 residues. The CDR3 DNA is TGTGCCAGCAGTAGAACGGGAAATCAGCCCCAGCATTTT. Translation gives CASSRTGNQPQHF.